The clone carrying this TCR beta chain was picked up a small number of times. As yet, its antigen is unknown. This entry belongs to a study of glioma-infiltrating T cells. Findings and limits, study-wide: CDR3 overlap between tissue and blood was very small.

Using RNA template, CDR3s of TCR alpha and beta were amplified with iRepertoire arm-PCR. For one-step reverse transcription and amplification, about 85-400 ng of tissue mRNA or PBMC total RNA was used. TCRdb redid the calling of the multiplex PCR reads with MiXCR, one entry per CDR3 protein. Of roughly 100,000 distinct CDR3 sequences listed, less than 30% are singletons. Sequenced input: glioma tissue, nonneoplastic brain tissue, or PBMCs (not recorded which). The TCR originated in a human donor with low-grade glioma or glioblastoma, undergoing nonglioma brain surgery, or in good health (not recorded which).

This CDR3 is CASSQDEAGNYGYTF. CDR3 in DNA: TGCGCCAGCAGCCAAGATGAGGCAGGGAACTATGGCTACACCTTC. The chain carries TRBV4-3 and TRBJ1-2; tentatively, D is TRBD1 (5 bases). This CDR3 comprises 15 residues. V gave up 0 bases and J gave up 2 bases, with 10 bases separating them. CDR1 and CDR2 from the germline V gene are LGHNA and YSLEER.